This T cell receptor (beta chain) came from a study of blood T cell repertoires in COVID-19. Study-wide background: The cDNA or gDNA used as material had been derived from T cells, B-cell-depleted T cells, or PBMCs.

The CDR3 runs 16 residues. The germline V gene encodes CDR1 KGHSH and CDR2 LQKENI. V was cut by 2 bases and J by 0 bases, with 10 bases left in between. Assay: immunoSEQ multiplex PCR; the TCRdb copy retains only in-frame clones and omits some. The sample carries more than 300,000 clones, more than 70% recorded once. The TCR originated in a woman between 45 and 60 years old with acute or convalescent COVID-19. The source material was peripheral blood. V and J are TRBV18 and TRBJ2-2; D unclear. The CDR3 sequence is CASSPISDTNTGELFF. DNA of the CDR3: TGTGCCAGCTCACCAATCAGTGATACGAACACCGGGGAGCTGTTTTTT.